This T cell receptor beta chain originates from a study of T-cell memory formation after mild COVID-19. Study results and caveats: Clones contracting across day 15 to 85 had a balanced CD4/CD8 profile; later expanding clones leaned CD4+. Most CD4+ clones that shrank were in CM and EM, while CD8+ ones turned up in EMRA. Researchers could not confirm that second-wave clones peaking on day 37 targeted SARS-CoV-2.

5'RACE, which relied on constant-segment primers, yielded TCR alpha and TCR beta cDNA libraries carrying sample barcodes and UMIs. TCRdb processed the 5' RACE reads anew with MiXCR; each CDR3 protein has one entry. The table includes approximately 560,000 distinct CDR3 sequences, 17% detected once. The CDR3 consists of 12 residues. The ends were cut back, 3 bases at V and 7 bases at J, with 10 bases in the middle. Germline CDR1 and CDR2: MGHRA and YSYEKL. As concerns this clonotype: Its antigen is as yet unknown.

J is TRBJ2-7 and V is TRBV4-1; D call uncertain. The material sequenced was PBMCs or a T cell subset sorted from them (not recorded which). This clonotype originated in an adult woman who had mild COVID-19 (a few samples of this study predate the infection). Cell type and time point are not known. This CDR3 reads CASSHGTGEQYF. In nucleotides, the CDR3 is TGCGCCAGCAGCCACGGAACTGGGGAGCAGTACTTC.